The 11 T cell receptor beta chains below come from one sample, sequenced in a study of T cells in Graves' hyperthyroidism and ophthalmopathy. The TCR beta CDR3 regions underwent amplification using RNA transcripts as the source. RT-PCR in the first round (using the HTBI primer set) targeted the TCR CDR3. TCRdb called the multiplex PCR reads again in MiXCR, with one record for every CDR3 protein. The table records fewer than 400,000 distinct CDR3 sequences, 25% of them present only once. Sequenced sample: blood. The receptors come from a man aged 50-60 years with Graves' hyperthyroidism.

The rearrangement joins TRBV18 to TRBJ1-1; TRBD1 matches at 12 bases. V was pared by 3 bases and J by 4 bases, with 3 bases of the junction left unmatched. CDR1 and CDR2 from the germline V gene are KGHSH and LQKENI. The CDR3 totals 15 residues. CDR3 amino acids: CASSPGTGGSTEAFF. In DNA, the CDR3 is TGTGCCAGCTCACCCGGGACAGGGGGCTCCACTGAAGCTTTCTTT.

With regard to this clonotype: A read error is possible here, since a much larger clone lies one base away. The chain carries TRBV7-9 and TRBJ2-1, with no clear D. Deletions cut 0 bases from V and 8 bases from J, with 11 bases between. Germline lookup yields CDR1 SEHNR and CDR2 FQNEAQ (reference sequence). The CDR3 runs 14 residues. The CDR3 is CASSLASRSHEQFF. CDR3 bases: TGTGCCAGCAGCTTAGCTAGCAGGAGTCATGAGCAGTTCTTC.

This clonotype showed up many times. This chain uses TRBV3-1 with TRBJ2-3; 7 bases match TRBD2. V lost 0 bases, J lost 1 base, and 13 bases stayed unmatched. The CDR3 length is 19 residues. Germline V gives CDR1 LGHDT, CDR2 YNNKEL (reference sequence). This CDR3 is CASSQDRGGAPEGTDTQYF. As DNA, the CDR3 is TGTGCCAGCAGCCAAGATCGCGGGGGAGCGCCTGAAGGCACAGATACGCAGTATTTT.

This chain joins TRBV7-2 and TRBJ2-2; TRBD2 matches 11 bases. The CDR3 spans 16 residues. V dropped 0 bases and J dropped 6; count of bases not matched to a gene: 3. The germline V gene encodes CDR1 SGHTA and CDR2 FQGNSA. CDR3 bases: TGTGCCAGCAGCTTAGCACTAGCGGGAGCCCCCGGGGAGCTGTTTTTT. Protein sequence: CASSLALAGAPGELFF.

This clonotype has a count of ten or more. The chain joins TRBV5-1 to TRBJ2-2, with D hard to call. The CDR3 totals 14 residues. From germline, CDR1 is SGHRS and CDR2 YFSETQ. V lost 3 bases to trimming and J lost 0 bases, with 6 bases between them. CDR3 DNA sequence: TGCGCCAGCAGCTCAATCGCGAACACCGGGGAGCTGTTTTTT. Its protein is CASSSIANTGELFF.

The genes are TRBV9 and TRBJ2-7; D tentatively reads TRBD1 or TRBD2 (5 bases each). Germline V gives CDR1 SGDLS, CDR2 YYNGEE. The CDR3 consists of 15 residues. The V end lost 0 bases, the J end lost 0 bases, and 10 bases lay between the germline ends. CDR3 bases: TGTGCCAGCAGCGTAGAGGGGACGGACTCCTACGAGCAGTACTTC. Translation: CASSVEGTDSYEQYF.

The chain joins TRBV5-1 to TRBJ2-5; TRBD2 aligns across 8 bases. The CDR3 has 15 amino acids. Germline V gene data show CDR1 as SGHRS and CDR2 as YFSETQ. V trimming: 5 bases; J trimming: 4 bases; junction bases outside the gene matches: 10. The CDR3 coding sequence is TGCGCCAGCAGGAGGAGCGGGAGTTCAGGAGAGACCCAGTACTTC. Residues: CASRRSGSSGETQYF.

This clonotype was seen only a few times. The J gene is TRBJ1-1, the V gene TRBV6-1; D call uncertain. The CDR3 consists of 13 residues. Germline values: CDR1 MNHNS, CDR2 SASEGT. Trimming left V 3 bases short and J 5 bases short, with 10 bases between. CDR3 in DNA: TGTGCCAGCAGTGAGGGTGCGAGTACTGAAGCTTTCTTT. This encodes CASSEGASTEAFF.

The sample holds many counts of this clonotype. The genes are TRBV20-1 and TRBJ1-2; TRBD1 matches at 9 bases. Germline V CDR1 and CDR2: DFQATT, SNEGSKA (reference sequence). The CDR3 extends over 13 amino acids. V lost 7 bases to trimming and J lost 0 bases; unmatched junction nucleotides: 3. The CDR3 coding sequence is TGCAGTGGCGGACAGGGGACTAACTATGGCTACACCTTC. Encoded protein: CSGGQGTNYGYTF.

This clonotype was counted ten times or more. The CDR3 spells CASSPTPGAGYGYTF. CDR3 nucleotide sequence: TGTGCCAGCAGCCCCACCCCGGGGGCAGGCTATGGCTACACCTTC. This chain joins TRBV3-1 and TRBJ1-2, with TRBD1 as a possible D gene (6 bases). Germline CDR1 and CDR2: LGHDT and YNNKEL (reference sequence). Trimming took 4 bases from V and 4 from J, leaving 16 bases between them. The CDR3 extends over 15 amino acids.

This rearrangement joins TRBV5-6 to TRBJ2-1; 11 bases agree with TRBD2. The CDR3 runs 15 residues. Germline values: CDR1 SGHDT, CDR2 YYEEEE. J gave up 3 bases and V 6 bases, and 5 bases lay outside the gene matches. The CDR3 nucleotides read TGTGCCAGCACCGCGGGACTAGCGGACTACAATGAGCAGTTCTTC. Translating gives CASTAGLADYNEQFF.